This T cell receptor (beta chain) was identified during a study of neurological immune-mediated disorders. This clonotype was observed at least ten times. Its antigen is not known. V lost 3 bases, J lost 10 bases, and 19 bases lay in between. The length of the CDR3 is 15 residues. CDR1 MGHDK and CDR2 SYGVNS come from the germline V gene. General observations from the study: None of the CDR3 amino acid sequences in expanded clones turned up in more than one subject, which points to private repertoires in all groups.

Sample time point: longitudinal time-point 1 (baseline). cDNA synthesis was performed by 5'RACE with 10-nucleotide random UMIs. TCRdb re-called the 5' RACE reads with MiXCR, one entry per CDR3 protein. The table has some 54,000 distinct CDR3 sequences, approximately 11% seen once. The material sequenced was PBMCs. This chain links TRBV25-1 with TRBJ2-1, with TRBD1 as a possible D gene (6 bases). This clonotype was sampled from a male donor with HTLV-1-associated myelopathy (HAM/TSP). CDR3: CASSDIRTVQGEQFF. CDR3 nucleotides: TGTGCCAGCAGTGATATTCGGACCGTCCAGGGGGAGCAGTTCTTC.